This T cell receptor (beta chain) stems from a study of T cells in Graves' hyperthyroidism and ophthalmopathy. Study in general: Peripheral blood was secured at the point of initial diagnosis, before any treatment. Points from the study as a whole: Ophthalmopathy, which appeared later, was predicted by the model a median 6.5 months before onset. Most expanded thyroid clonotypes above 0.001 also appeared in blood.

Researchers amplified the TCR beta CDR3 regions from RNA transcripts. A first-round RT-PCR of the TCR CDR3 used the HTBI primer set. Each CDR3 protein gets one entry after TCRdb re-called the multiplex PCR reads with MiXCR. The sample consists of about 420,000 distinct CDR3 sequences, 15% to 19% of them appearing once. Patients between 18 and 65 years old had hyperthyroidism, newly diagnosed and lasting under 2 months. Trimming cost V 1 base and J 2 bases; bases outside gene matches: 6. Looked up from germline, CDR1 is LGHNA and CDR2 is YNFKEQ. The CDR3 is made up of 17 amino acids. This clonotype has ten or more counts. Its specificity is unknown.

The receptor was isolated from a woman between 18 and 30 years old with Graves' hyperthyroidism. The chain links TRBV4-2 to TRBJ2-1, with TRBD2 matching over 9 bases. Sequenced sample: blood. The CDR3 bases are TGTGCCAGCAGCCAAGTTAGGGCGGGGGGGCCCTACAATGAGCAGTTCTTC. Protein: CASSQVRAGGPYNEQFF.